This TCR beta chain was sequenced for a study of OX40 agonist ivuxolimab in advanced cancers. Background on the study: Ivuxolimab, an agonistic anti-OX40 (CD134) antibody, was given to patients. People who had prior anti-PD-1, anti-PD-L1 or anti-CTLA-4 therapy could take part, and under 50% had some. There were three patients with partial responses, one having hepatocellular carcinoma and two cutaneous melanoma. General study results and limits: At doses 0.1 to 3.0 mg/kg, CD4+ and CD8+ clones expanded.

Germline CDR1 is MNHNY and CDR2 is SVGAGI (reference sequence). CDR3 size: 11 residues. The germline V and J ends were trimmed by 0 bases and 7 bases, with 3 bases remaining between them. The protocol was immunoSEQ multiplex PCR, while the TCRdb copy is restricted to in-frame clones and leaves out a portion. The sample has some 77,000 clones; around nine tenths are singletons. On this clone: Its antigen is still unknown.

This sample comprised CD4+ or CD8+ T cells sorted from blood, obtained in a trial of the OX40 agonist ivuxolimab. The sequence came from an adult with an advanced solid tumor such as melanoma, head and neck, liver or kidney cancer. The chain recombines TRBV6-6 with TRBJ2-5; no clear D gene. CDR3 residues: CASSYSRTQYF. The CDR3 DNA is TGTGCCAGCAGTTACTCGCGGACCCAGTACTTC.